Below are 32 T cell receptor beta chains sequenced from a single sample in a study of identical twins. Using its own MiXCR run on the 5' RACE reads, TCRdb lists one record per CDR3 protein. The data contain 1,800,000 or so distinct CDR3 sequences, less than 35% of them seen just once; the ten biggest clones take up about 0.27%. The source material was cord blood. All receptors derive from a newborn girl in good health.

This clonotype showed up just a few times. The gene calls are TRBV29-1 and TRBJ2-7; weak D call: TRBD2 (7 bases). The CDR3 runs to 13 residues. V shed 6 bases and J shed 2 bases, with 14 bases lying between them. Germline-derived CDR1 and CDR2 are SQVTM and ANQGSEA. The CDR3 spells CSVLGGGAYEQYF. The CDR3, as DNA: TGCAGCGTATTAGGAGGGGGGGCCTACGAGCAGTACTTC.

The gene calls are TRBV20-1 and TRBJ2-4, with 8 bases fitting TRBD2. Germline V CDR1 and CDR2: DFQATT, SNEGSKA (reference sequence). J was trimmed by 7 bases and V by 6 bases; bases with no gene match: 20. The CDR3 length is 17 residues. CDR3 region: CSAIPQGPLIAGNIQYF. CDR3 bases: TGCAGTGCCATCCCGCAGGGGCCCCTGATAGCGGGGAACATTCAGTACTTC.

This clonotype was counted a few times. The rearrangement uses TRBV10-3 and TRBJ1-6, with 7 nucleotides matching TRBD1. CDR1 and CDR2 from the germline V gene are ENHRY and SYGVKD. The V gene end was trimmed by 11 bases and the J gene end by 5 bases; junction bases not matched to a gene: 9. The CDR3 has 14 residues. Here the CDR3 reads CAVRQGFDNSPLHF. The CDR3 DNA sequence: TGTGCCGTACGACAGGGATTCGATAATTCACCCCTCCACTTT.

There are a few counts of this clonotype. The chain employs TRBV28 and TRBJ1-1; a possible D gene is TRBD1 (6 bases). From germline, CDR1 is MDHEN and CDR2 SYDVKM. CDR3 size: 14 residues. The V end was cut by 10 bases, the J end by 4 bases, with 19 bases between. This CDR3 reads CATTTRGGSTEAFF. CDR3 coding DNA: TGTGCCACCACAACCAGGGGAGGGAGCACTGAAGCTTTCTTT.

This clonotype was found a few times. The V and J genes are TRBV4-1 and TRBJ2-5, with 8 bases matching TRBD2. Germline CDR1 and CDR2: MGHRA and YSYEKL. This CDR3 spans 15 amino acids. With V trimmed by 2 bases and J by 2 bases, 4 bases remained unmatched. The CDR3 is CASSQRVAGQETQYF. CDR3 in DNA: TGCGCCAGCAGCCAACGTGTAGCGGGGCAAGAGACCCAGTACTTC.

The CDR3 here is CASSLGGFYEQFF. The CDR3 bases are TGTGCCAGCAGCTTAGGGGGGTTCTACGAGCAGTTCTTC. This rearrangement joins TRBV7-2 to TRBJ2-1, with D possibly being TRBD1 or TRBD2 (5 bases each). Trimming cost V 1 base and J 10 bases, with 11 bases left between them. The length of the CDR3 is 13 residues. CDR1 is SGHTA and CDR2 is FQGNSA in the germline V gene.

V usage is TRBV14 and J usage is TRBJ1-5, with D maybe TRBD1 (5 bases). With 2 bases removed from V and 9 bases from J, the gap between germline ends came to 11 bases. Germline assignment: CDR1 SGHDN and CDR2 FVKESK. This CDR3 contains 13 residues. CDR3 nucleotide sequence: TGTGCCAGCAGCCAACAGCGGGGGGGGCCCCAGCATTTT. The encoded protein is CASSQQRGGPQHF.

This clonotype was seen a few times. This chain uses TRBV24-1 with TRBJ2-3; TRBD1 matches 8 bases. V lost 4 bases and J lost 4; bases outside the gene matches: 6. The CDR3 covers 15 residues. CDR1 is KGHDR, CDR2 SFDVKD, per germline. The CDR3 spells CATSEFRGRADTQYF. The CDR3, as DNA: TGTGCCACCAGTGAGTTCAGGGGGCGCGCAGATACGCAGTATTTT.

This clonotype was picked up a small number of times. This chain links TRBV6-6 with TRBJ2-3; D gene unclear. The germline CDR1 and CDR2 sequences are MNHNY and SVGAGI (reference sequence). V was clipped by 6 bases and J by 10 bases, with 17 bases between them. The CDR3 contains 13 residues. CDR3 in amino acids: CASSRTDPASQYF. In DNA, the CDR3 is TGTGCCAGCAGCCGGACCGATCCCGCCTCGCAGTATTTT.

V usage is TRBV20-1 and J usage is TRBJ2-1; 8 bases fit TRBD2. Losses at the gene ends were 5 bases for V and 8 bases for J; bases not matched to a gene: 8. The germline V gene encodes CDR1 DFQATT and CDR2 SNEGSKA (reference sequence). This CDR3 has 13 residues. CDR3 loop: CSAPRSGGHEQFF. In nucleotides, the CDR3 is TGCAGTGCTCCTCGAAGCGGGGGCCATGAGCAGTTCTTC.

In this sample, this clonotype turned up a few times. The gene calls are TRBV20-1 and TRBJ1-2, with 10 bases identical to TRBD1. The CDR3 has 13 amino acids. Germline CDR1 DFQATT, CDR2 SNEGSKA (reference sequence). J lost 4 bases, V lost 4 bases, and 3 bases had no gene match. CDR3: CSANRDRGYGYTF. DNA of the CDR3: TGCAGTGCTAACCGGGACAGGGGCTATGGCTACACCTTC.

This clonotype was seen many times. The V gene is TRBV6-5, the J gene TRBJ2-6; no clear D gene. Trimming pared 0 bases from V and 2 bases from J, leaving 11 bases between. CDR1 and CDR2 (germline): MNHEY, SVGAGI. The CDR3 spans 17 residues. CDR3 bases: TGTGCCAGCAGTTACTCGATATTCGGACCTGGGGCCAACGTCCTGACTTTC. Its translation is CASSYSIFGPGANVLTF.

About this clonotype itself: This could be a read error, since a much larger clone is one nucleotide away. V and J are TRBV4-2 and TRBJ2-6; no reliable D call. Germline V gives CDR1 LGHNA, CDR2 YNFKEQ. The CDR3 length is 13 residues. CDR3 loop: CAGSITGANVLTF. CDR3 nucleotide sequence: TGTGCCGGCAGCATTACGGGGGCCAACGTCCTGACTTTC.

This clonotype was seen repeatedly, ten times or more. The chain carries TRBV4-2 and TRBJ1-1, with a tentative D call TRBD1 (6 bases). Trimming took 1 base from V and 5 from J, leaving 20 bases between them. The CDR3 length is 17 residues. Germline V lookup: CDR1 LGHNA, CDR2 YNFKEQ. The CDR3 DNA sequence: TGTGCCAGCAGCCAAGTCTCTCTTCGGGGGGCAGGTACTGAAGCTTTCTTT. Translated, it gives CASSQVSLRGAGTEAFF.

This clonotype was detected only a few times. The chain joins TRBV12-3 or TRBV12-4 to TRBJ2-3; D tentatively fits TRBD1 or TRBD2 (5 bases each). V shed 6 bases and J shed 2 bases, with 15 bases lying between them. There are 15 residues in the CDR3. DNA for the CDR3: TGTGCCAGCAGCCGGGGACGAATCTTCACAGATACGCAGTATTTT. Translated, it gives CASSRGRIFTDTQYF.

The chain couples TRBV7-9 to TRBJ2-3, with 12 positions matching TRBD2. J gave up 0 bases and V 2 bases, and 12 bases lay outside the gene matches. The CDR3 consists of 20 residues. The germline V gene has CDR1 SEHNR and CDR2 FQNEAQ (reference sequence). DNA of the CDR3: TGTGCCAGCAGCTTAAAGCCGGGACAGGGGACTAGCGGGAGCACAGATACGCAGTATTTT. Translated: CASSLKPGQGTSGSTDTQYF.

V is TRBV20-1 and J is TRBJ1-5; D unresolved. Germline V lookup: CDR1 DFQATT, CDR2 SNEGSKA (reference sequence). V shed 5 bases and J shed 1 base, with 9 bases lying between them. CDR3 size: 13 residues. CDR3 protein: CSAPRPSNQPQHF. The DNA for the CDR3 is TGCAGTGCTCCTCGACCGAGCAATCAGCCCCAGCATTTT.

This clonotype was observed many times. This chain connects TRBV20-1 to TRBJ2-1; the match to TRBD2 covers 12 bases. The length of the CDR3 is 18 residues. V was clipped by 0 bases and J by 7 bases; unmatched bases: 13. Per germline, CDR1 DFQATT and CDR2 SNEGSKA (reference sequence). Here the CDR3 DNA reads TGCAGTGCTAGAGACCCCGACCTACTAGCGGGAGGCCCAAATGAGCAGTTCTTC. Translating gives CSARDPDLLAGGPNEQFF.

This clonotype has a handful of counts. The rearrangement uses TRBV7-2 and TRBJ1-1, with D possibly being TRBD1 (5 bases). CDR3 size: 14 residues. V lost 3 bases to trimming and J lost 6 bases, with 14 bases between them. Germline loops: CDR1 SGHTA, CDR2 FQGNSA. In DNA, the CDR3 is TGTGCCAGCAGCTTTCGGGACTGGAGGGCTGAAGCTTTCTTT. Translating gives CASSFRDWRAEAFF.

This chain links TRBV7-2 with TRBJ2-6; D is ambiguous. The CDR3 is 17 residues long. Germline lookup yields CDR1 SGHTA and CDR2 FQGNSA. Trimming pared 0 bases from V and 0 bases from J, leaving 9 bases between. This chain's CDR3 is CASSLATAVSGANVLTF. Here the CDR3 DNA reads TGTGCCAGCAGCTTAGCCACAGCCGTCTCTGGGGCCAACGTCCTGACTTTC.

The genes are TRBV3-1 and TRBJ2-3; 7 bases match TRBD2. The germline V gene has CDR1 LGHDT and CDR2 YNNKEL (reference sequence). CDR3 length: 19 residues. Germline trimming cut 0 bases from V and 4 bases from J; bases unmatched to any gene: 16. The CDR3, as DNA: TGTGCCAGCAGCCAAGAGTTTCTAGTGACTAGCATCTCTCCAGATACGCAGTATTTT. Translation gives CASSQEFLVTSISPDTQYF.

The CDR3 here is CATSRQGGYTQYF. The CDR3 nucleotides are TGTGCCACCAGTAGACAGGGGGGATATACGCAGTATTTT. The chain carries TRBV24-1 and TRBJ2-3; TRBD1 aligns across 9 bases. After removal of 6 bases from V and 7 bases from J, the junction contained 4 bases not matched to a gene. The CDR3 is 13 residues long. Germline assignment: CDR1 KGHDR and CDR2 SFDVKD.

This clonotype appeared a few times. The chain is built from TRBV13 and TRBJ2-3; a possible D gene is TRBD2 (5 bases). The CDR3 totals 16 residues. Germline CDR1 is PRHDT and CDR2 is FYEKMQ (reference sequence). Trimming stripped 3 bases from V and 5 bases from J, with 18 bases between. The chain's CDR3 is CASSFNTGSTIDTQYF. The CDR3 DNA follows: TGTGCCAGCAGCTTCAATACGGGGTCTACGATAGATACGCAGTATTTT.

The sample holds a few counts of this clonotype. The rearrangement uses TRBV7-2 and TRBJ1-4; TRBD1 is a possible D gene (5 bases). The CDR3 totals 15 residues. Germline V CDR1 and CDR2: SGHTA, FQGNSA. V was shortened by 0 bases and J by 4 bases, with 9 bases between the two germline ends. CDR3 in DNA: TGTGCCAGCAGCTTAGCGGGACTGAGTAATGAAAAACTGTTTTTT. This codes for CASSLAGLSNEKLFF.

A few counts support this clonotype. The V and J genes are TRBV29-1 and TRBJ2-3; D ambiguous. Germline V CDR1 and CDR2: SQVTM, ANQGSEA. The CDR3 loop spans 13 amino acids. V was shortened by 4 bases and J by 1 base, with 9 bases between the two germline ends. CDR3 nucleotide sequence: TGCAGCGTTGTCCGAGAAGGCACAGATACGCAGTATTTT. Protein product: CSVVREGTDTQYF.

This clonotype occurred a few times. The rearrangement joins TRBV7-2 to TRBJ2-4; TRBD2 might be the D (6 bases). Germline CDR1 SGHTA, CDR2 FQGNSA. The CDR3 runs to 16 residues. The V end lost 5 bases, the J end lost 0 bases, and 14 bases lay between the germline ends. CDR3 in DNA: TGTGCCAGCAGCCCGGGACTTTTAAGAGCCAAAAACATTCAGTACTTC. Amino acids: CASSPGLLRAKNIQYF.

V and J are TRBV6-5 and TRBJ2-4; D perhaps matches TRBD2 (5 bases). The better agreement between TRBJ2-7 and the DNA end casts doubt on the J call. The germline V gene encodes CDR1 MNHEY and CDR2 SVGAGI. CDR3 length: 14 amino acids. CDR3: CASSAQKRRHEQYF. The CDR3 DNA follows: TGTGCCAGCAGTGCCCAGAAGAGGAGGCACGAGCAGTACTTC.

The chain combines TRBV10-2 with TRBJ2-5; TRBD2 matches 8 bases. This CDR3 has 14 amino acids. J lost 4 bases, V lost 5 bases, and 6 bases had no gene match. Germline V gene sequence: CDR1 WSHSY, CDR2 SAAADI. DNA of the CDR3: TGCGCCAGCAGTCCGGGACTAGGTGCAGAGACCCAGTACTTC. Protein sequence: CASSPGLGAETQYF.

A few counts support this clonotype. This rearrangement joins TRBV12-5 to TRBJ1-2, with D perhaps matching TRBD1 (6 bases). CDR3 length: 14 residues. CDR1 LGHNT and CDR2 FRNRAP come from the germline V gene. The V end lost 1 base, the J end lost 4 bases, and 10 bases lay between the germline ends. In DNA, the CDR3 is TGTGCTAGTGGTTTGGGAGAGACAGGCTATGGCTACACCTTC. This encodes CASGLGETGYGYTF.

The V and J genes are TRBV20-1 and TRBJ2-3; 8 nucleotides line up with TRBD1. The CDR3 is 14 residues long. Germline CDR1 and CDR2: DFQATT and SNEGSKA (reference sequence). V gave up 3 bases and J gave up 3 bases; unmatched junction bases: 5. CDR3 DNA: TGCAGTGCTAGCCGACAGGGGCCTACAGATACGCAGTATTTT. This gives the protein CSASRQGPTDTQYF.

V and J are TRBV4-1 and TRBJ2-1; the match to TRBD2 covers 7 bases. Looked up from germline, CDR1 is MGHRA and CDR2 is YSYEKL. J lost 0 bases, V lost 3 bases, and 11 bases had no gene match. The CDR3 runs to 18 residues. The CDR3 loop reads CASSHLRLAPSSYNEQFF. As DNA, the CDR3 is TGCGCCAGCAGCCACCTCAGACTAGCTCCGAGCTCCTACAATGAGCAGTTCTTC.

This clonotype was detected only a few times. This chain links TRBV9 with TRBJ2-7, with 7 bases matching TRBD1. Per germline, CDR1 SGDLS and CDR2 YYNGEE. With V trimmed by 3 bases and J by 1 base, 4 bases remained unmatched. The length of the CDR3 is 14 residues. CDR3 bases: TGTGCCAGCAGCGCGACGGGACAGTCCTACGAGCAGTACTTC. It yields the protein CASSATGQSYEQYF.